Described below is a single TCR beta chain sequence and its context. What it binds is not known. TCRB transcripts that were expressed got sequenced, as all of the isolated RNA had been reverse transcribed. Sequenced by immunoSEQ multiplex PCR; TCRdb stores in-frame clones only, minus some. This repertoire shows around 500,000 clones, 9.5% to 12% found once; its top ten account for 0.045% to 0.06%. This specimen comes from a study of beta chain features in type 1 diabetes. Findings and caveats of the study: VDJ junctions from type 1 diabetes patients carried fewer insertions and larger deletions. The naive, central memory and Treg TCRB repertoires showed an apparent similarity that was greater among patients than among healthy donors.

All of the sorted populations showed purity greater than 95%. The CDR3 is 13 amino acids. Between the trimmed V and J ends, which lost 4 bases and 2 bases, there was a span of 9 bases. Germline V gene lookup returns CDR1 SQVTM and CDR2 ANQGSEA. The sequenced sample consisted of naive CD4+ T cells from blood. The TCR comes from a woman between 18 and 30 years old in good health. This chain joins TRBV29-1 and TRBJ1-5; no reliable D call. The CDR3 spells CSVVVVGNQPQHF. In DNA form, the CDR3 reads TGCAGCGTTGTGGTGGTAGGCAATCAGCCCCAGCATTTT.